The present TCR beta chain was sequenced within a study of T cell changes during pregnancy in multiple sclerosis. Clones were read by immunoSEQ multiplex PCR, and TCRdb kept only the in-frame ones, dropping some. The table shows tens of thousands of clones, with about nine tenths occurring only once. The CDR3 covers 13 residues. Sample: CD4+ T cells from peripheral blood mononuclear cells, taken before pregnancy. The chain is built from TRBV21-1 and TRBJ2-5; the DNA was not used to check the table's D call, TRBD2. TRBV21-1 is classified as a pseudogene. The origin of this receptor is a female donor with multiple sclerosis, enrolled in a pregnancy study. Here the CDR3 DNA reads TGTGCCAGCAGTCCCCGGGGGCAAGAGACCCAGTACTTC. Amino acid sequence: CASSPRGQETQYF.